A selection of T cell receptor beta chains follows, all from one sample in a study of radiotherapy plus CTLA-4 blockade in lung cancer. TCRdb keeps only in-frame clones here, not all; method: immunoSEQ multiplex PCR. The profile shows some 73,000 clones, 84% of them singletons. Source: peripheral blood, taken from a patient treated with radiotherapy plus ipilimumab. The origin of the receptors is a human donor with non-small cell lung cancer who had stable disease on radiotherapy plus ipilimumab. Each CDR3 is given with its conserved first and last residue. The D gene is left open where the match is weak. Not all rows give a size; the values are once, few, many and, for expanded clones, a class.

j_call clone_size v_call cdr3_length d_call cdr3_aa cdr3_nt
TRBJ2-5 . TRBV7-3 15 . CASSPEAGSLETQYF TGTGCCAGCAGCCCAGAAGCGGGCTCCTTGGAGACCCAGTACTTC
TRBJ2-7 . TRBV7-9 12 . CASSRQQHEQYF TGTGCCAGCAGCCGACAGCAGCACGAGCAGTACTTC
TRBJ1-6 . TRBV9 15 . CASSVGEDFNSPLHF TGTGCCAGCAGCGTAGGAGAGGATTTTAATTCACCCCTCCACTTT
TRBJ2-1 . TRBV6-1 12 . CASSTLPHEQFF TGTGCCAGCAGTACTCTTCCACATGAGCAGTTCTTC
TRBJ2-7 few TRBV19 14 TRBD1 CASSPSGTDYEQYF TGTGCCAGTAGTCCCTCCGGGACAGACTACGAGCAGTACTTC
TRBJ1-4 . TRBV9 15 TRBD1 CASSAAGGVGEKLFF TGTGCCAGCAGCGCCGCAGGGGGCGTAGGTGAAAAACTGTTTTTT
TRBJ2-7 once TRBV28 12 . CASSPGWGEQYF TGTGCCAGCAGTCCAGGGTGGGGCGAGCAGTACTTC
TRBJ2-1 . TRBV6-6 15 . CASSRNLMSYNEQFF TGTGCCAGCAGCCGGAACCTTATGAGTTACAATGAGCAGTTCTTC
TRBJ2-7 . TRBV19 15 TRBD2 CASSYWSGSSDEQYF TGTGCCAGCAGTTACTGGAGCGGGAGTTCCGACGAGCAGTACTTC
TRBJ2-7 . TRBV9 15 TRBD1 CASSVARDRGRVQYF TGTGCCAGCAGCGTAGCACGGGACAGGGGGCGGGTGCAGTACTTC
TRBJ2-2 . TRBV11-3 15 . CASSLTGANTGELFF TGTGCCAGCAGCCTAACGGGGGCCAATACCGGGGAGCTGTTTTTT
TRBJ2-3 . TRBV5-5 15 TRBD2 CASSLGTSDSDTQYF TGTGCCAGCAGCCTAGGGACTAGCGATTCAGATACGCAGTATTTT
TRBJ1-6 few TRBV9 14 . CASRGGLSNSPLHF TGTGCCAGCAGGGGGGGACTCTCCAATTCACCCCTCCACTTT
TRBJ1-1 . TRBV9 15 . CASSVRLRDPEGAFF TGTGCCAGCAGCGTACGACTTCGGGATCCGGAGGGAGCTTTCTTT
TRBJ2-7 . TRBV29-1 14 . CSVAGGQSINEQYF TGCAGCGTTGCCGGGGGACAGAGTATTAACGAGCAGTACTTC
TRBJ2-2 . TRBV5-1 15 . CASKEEIKNTGELFF TGCGCCAGCAAGGAGGAAATCAAGAACACCGGGGAGCTGTTTTTT
TRBJ1-2 . TRBV20-1 11 . CITPGNYGYTF TGCATCACGCCCGGGAATTATGGCTACACCTTC
TRBJ2-7 few TRBV28 13 . CASSTPNSYEQYF TGTGCCAGCAGTACCCCCAACAGCTACGAGCAGTACTTC
TRBJ2-4 . TRBV11-2 15 . CASSLDRIAKNIQYF TGTGCCAGCAGCTTAGATCGGATAGCCAAAAACATTCAGTACTTC
TRBJ2-7 . TRBV29-1 11 . CSVFRGHERYF TGCAGCGTTTTCAGGGGCCACGAGCGGTACTTC
TRBJ1-4 . TRBV4-1 13 . CASSQDGREKLFF TGCGCCAGCAGCCAAGATGGAAGGGAAAAACTGTTTTTT
TRBJ1-5 . TRBV7-3 13 . CASSVTDGTAKHF TGTGCCAGCAGCGTCACAGACGGGACCGCCAAGCATTTT
TRBJ1-2 . TRBV5-1 13 . CASSLEGVDGYTF TGCGCCAGCAGCTTGGAAGGGGTAGATGGCTACACCTTC
TRBJ2-2 . TRBV5-5 16 . CASSLTGTTNTGELFF TGTGCCAGCAGCCTTACCGGGACGACGAACACCGGGGAGCTGTTTTTT
TRBJ2-7 . TRBV28 13 TRBD1 CASSPQGFGEQYF TGTGCCAGCAGTCCACAGGGGTTTGGCGAGCAGTACTTC
TRBJ1-4 . TRBV28 13 . CASLRGGNEKLFF TGTGCCAGCCTAAGGGGGGGGAATGAAAAACTGTTTTTT
TRBJ2-7 . TRBV6-6 14 . CASRPRDGPYEQYF TGTGCCAGCAGGCCCAGGGACGGACCCTACGAGCAGTACTTC
TRBJ1-1 . TRBV25-1 12 . CASSTGGTEAFF TGTGCCAGCAGTACGGGGGGCACTGAAGCTTTCTTT
TRBJ2-7 . TRBV12-2 15 . CASRSPGLVGHEQYF TGTGCAAGTCGCTCTCCGGGACTAGTCGGCCACGAGCAGTACTTC
TRBJ2-1 . TRBV7-9 14 TRBD2 CASIALAGGNEQFF TGTGCCAGCATCGCACTAGCGGGTGGGAATGAGCAGTTCTTC
TRBJ1-2 . TRBV18 14 . CASSPQDSSYGYTF TGTGCCAGCTCACCACAGGACAGTTCGTATGGCTACACCTTC
TRBJ2-6 . TRBV18 19 TRBD1 CASSPPQGQGNSGANVLTF TGTGCCAGCTCACCACCTCAAGGACAGGGAAATTCTGGGGCCAACGTCCTGACTTTC
TRBJ2-3 . TRBV27 17 TRBD1 CASRDKGAEISTDTQYF TGTGCCAGCAGGGATAAGGGGGCGGAGATTAGCACAGATACGCAGTATTTT
TRBJ2-3 . TRBV5-1 14 TRBD1 CASRIQGYTDTQYF TGCGCCAGCAGGATACAGGGGTACACAGATACGCAGTATTTT
TRBJ2-1 . TRBV7-9 15 . CASSLAGSSYNEQFF TGTGCCAGCAGCTTAGCGGGAAGCTCCTACAATGAGCAGTTCTTC
TRBJ1-6 . TRBV10-3 14 TRBD1 CAIRGGQGNSPLHF TGTGCCATCAGGGGCGGACAGGGGAATTCACCCCTCCACTTT
TRBJ2-7 . TRBV6-6 14 . CASSTGQTTYEQYF TGTGCCAGCAGTACCGGACAGACTACCTACGAGCAGTACTTC
TRBJ1-2 . TRBV9 13 . CASSVDQGGGYTF TGTGCCAGCAGCGTAGACCAGGGAGGCGGCTACACCTTC
TRBJ2-7 . TRBV7-6 14 . CASSLAGGLNEQYF TGTGCCAGCAGCTTAGCGGGGGGCTTGAACGAGCAGTACTTC
TRBJ1-5 . TRBV2 16 . CASSDWIGTGNQPQHF TGTGCCAGCAGTGACTGGATAGGGACGGGGAATCAGCCCCAGCATTTT
TRBJ1-5 . TRBV2 15 . CASNARRGSNQPQHF TGTGCCAGCAATGCGAGGAGGGGAAGCAATCAGCCCCAGCATTTT
TRBJ1-5 . TRBV7-2 15 . CASSLETGGNQPQHF TGTGCCAGCAGCTTAGAGACCGGGGGAAATCAGCCCCAGCATTTT
TRBJ1-2 . TRBV4-1 15 . CASSQGGGDTRGYTF TGCGCCAGCAGCCAAGGGGGAGGAGACACGAGGGGCTACACCTTC
TRBJ1-4 . TRBV28 15 . CASTLRQTTNEKLFF TGTGCCAGCACCCTGAGACAGACGACTAATGAAAAACTGTTTTTT
TRBJ1-5 . TRBV27 13 . CASATRSNQPQHF TGTGCCAGCGCTACAAGAAGCAATCAGCCCCAGCATTTT
TRBJ2-1 . TRBV30 15 . CAWSGTFISHNEQFF TGTGCCTGGAGTGGGACATTTATTTCCCACAATGAGCAGTTCTTC